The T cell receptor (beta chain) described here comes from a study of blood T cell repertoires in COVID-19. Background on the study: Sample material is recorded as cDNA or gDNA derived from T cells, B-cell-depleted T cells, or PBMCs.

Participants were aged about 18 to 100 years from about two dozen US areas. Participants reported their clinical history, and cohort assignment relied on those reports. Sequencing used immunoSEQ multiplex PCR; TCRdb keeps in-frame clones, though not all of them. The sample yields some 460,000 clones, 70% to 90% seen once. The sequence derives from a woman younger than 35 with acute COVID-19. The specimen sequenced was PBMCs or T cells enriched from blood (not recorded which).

CDR3 in amino acids: CASSQWAVNEQFF. DNA for the CDR3: TGTGCCAGCAGCCAATGGGCAGTCAATGAGCAGTTCTTC. This chain connects TRBV3-1 (or the pseudogene TRBV3-2) to TRBJ2-1; no definite D call. The CDR3 totals 13 residues. Germline CDR1 reads LGHDT; CDR2 reads YNNKEL (reference sequence). Trimming shortened V by 2 bases and J by 6 bases, and 8 bases separated the two germline ends.